This passage covers 16 T cell receptor beta chains from one sample sequenced in a study of post-analysis software for immune sequencing data (dated by TCRdb to the mid-2010s). What the study reported, not specific to this receptor: Significantly higher frequencies in patients than in controls were found for about 5 TRBV segments, including TRBV5-6, TRBV5-1 and TRBV20-1.

Receptor amplification or capture employed PCR. Instrument on record: Illumina HiSeq 2500. Unique molecular identifiers were incorporated into TCR beta cDNA libraries to reduce PCR and sequencing biases. TCRdb reprocessing: public reads trimmed at Q25 with fastp, clones called with MiXCR, in-frame beta chains kept. Each entry merges the rows of one CDR3 protein and shows their most common DNA and genes. This sample is represented by about 380,000 distinct CDR3 sequences; roughly 38% of them were singletons. The ten largest clones take up around an eighth of the sample. These TCRs are of unknown antigen specificity. Input material: blood. The origin of the receptors is a girl aged 10 to 17 with multiple sclerosis.

In regard to this clonotype: Compared with germline, one end of the junction differs, possibly owing to a read error. The chain recombines TRBV28 with TRBJ2-3; D tentatively fits TRBD1 or TRBD2 (6 bases each). In germline, CDR1 is MDHEN, CDR2 SYDVKM. The length of the CDR3 is 15 residues. CDR3 region: CASSSRGQPTDMQYF. In DNA, the CDR3 is TGTGCCAGCAGTTCTCGGGGGCAGCCCACAGATATGCAGTATTTT.

The chain carries TRBV28 and TRBJ1-2; TRBD1 matches at 8 bases. The V and J ends lost 5 bases and 7 bases, in that order; junction bases with no gene match: 9. Germline V CDR1 and CDR2: MDHEN, SYDVKM. The CDR3 is 14 amino acids. The CDR3 bases are TGTGCCAGCAGTCCGCGGACAGGGTCGGGTGGCTACACCTTC. Protein: CASSPRTGSGGYTF.

This chain uses TRBV9 with TRBJ2-1; D may be TRBD2 (5 bases). Trimming removed 0 bases from V and 0 bases from J, with 19 bases in between. The germline V gene has CDR1 SGDLS and CDR2 YYNGEE. This CDR3 has 19 amino acids. The CDR3 here is CASSVVDKGLGDSYNEQFF. The CDR3 DNA follows: TGTGCCAGCAGCGTAGTAGATAAGGGATTGGGAGACTCCTACAATGAGCAGTTCTTC.

This chain links TRBV20-1 with TRBJ2-2; possibly TRBD2 for D (5 bases). This CDR3 region has 14 residues. Germline-derived CDR1 and CDR2 are DFQATT and SNEGSKA (reference sequence). V dropped 3 bases and J dropped 3 bases, with 11 bases sitting between them. CDR3 coding DNA: TGCAGTGCTAGCCTTACGGGGTACACCGGGGAGCTGTTTTTT. Protein product: CSASLTGYTGELFF.

This clonotype appeared a few times. This chain joins TRBV10-3 and TRBJ2-7, with D uncertain. This CDR3 is 12 amino acids long. Trimming pared 5 bases from V and 7 bases from J, leaving 12 bases between. Germline-derived CDR1 and CDR2 are ENHRY and SYGVKD. CDR3 amino acids: CAISLDSLEQYF. DNA for the CDR3: TGTGCCATCAGTCTCGACTCCTTAGAGCAGTACTTC.

The rearrangement joins TRBV20-1 to TRBJ1-6; D may be TRBD1 (5 bases). The germline gives CDR1 DFQATT, CDR2 SNEGSKA (reference sequence). The V and J ends lost 5 bases and 7 bases respectively, with 18 bases between them. The CDR3 is made up of 15 amino acids. The CDR3 DNA reads as TGCAGTGCTGCCTCACCGGGACGGGGAAATTCACCCCTCCACTTT. Translating gives CSAASPGRGNSPLHF.

The chain recombines TRBV20-1 with TRBJ2-5; the D call may be TRBD1 or TRBD2 (5 bases each). The CDR3 contains 16 residues. Per germline, CDR1 DFQATT and CDR2 SNEGSKA (reference sequence). V shed 7 bases and J shed 4 bases, with 25 bases lying between them. DNA for the CDR3: TGCAGTGGGAATGGCGGCGGGCGACAGCTCCCAGAGACCCAGTACTTC. Its protein product is CSGNGGGRQLPETQYF.

The V and J genes are TRBV6-2 or TRBV6-3 and TRBJ2-7, with D possibly matching TRBD2 (6 bases). Between the trimmed V and J ends, which lost 2 bases and 1 base, there was a span of 6 bases. The CDR3 length is 13 residues. Per germline, CDR1 MNHEY and CDR2 SVGEGT. This CDR3 is CASSYGTSYEQYF. DNA of the CDR3: TGTGCCAGCAGTTACGGGACTTCCTACGAGCAGTACTTC.

This clonotype was recorded a few times. One junction end does not reproduce the germline sequence, and a read error may be involved. This chain connects TRBV4-2 to TRBJ2-3; a possible D gene is TRBD1 (6 bases). Germline V lookup: CDR1 LGHNA, CDR2 YNFKEQ. The CDR3 runs to 17 residues. The CDR3 DNA follows: TGTGCCAGCAGTCAAGGTTCCGTTGGGGGCCCCACAGATACGCAGTATTTT. It encodes CASSQGSVGGPTDTQYF.

The chain carries TRBV7-9 and TRBJ1-1; 8 nucleotides match TRBD1. Germline lookup yields CDR1 SEHNR and CDR2 FQNEAQ (reference sequence). The CDR3 spans 15 residues. The V and J ends lost 6 bases and 3 bases, in that order; junction bases with no gene match: 9. CDR3 DNA sequence: TGTGCCAGCAGGTATATGACAGGGGTTGACACTGAAGCTTTCTTT. Its protein is CASRYMTGVDTEAFF. The full variable domain, its missing parts supplied by reference TRBV7-9 and TRBJ1-1, is DTGVSQNPRHKITKRGQNVTFRCDPISEHNRLYWYRQTLGQGPEFLTYFQNEAQLEKSRLLSDRFSAERPKGSFSTLEIQRTEQGDSAMYLCASRYMTGVDTEAFFGQGTRLTVV.

This chain uses TRBV20-1 with TRBJ2-3, with D uncertain. The CDR3 totals 12 residues. Germline CDR1 DFQATT, CDR2 SNEGSKA (reference sequence). V was cut by 6 bases and J by 0 bases, with 7 bases left in between. This chain's CDR3 is CSADTSTDTQYF. The CDR3 DNA reads TGCAGTGCAGACACTAGCACAGATACGCAGTATTTT.

This chain connects TRBV6-4 to TRBJ2-2; D call uncertain. CDR1 and CDR2 from the germline V gene are MRHNA and SNTAGT. The CDR3 spans 14 residues. The V and J ends lost 2 bases and 0 bases respectively, with 4 bases between them. The CDR3: CASSDRSNTGELFF. The CDR3 nucleotides are TGTGCCAGCAGTGACAGGTCGAACACCGGGGAGCTGTTTTTT.

This clonotype was counted between two and nine times. CDR3 protein: CASGPGRFSYEQYF. In DNA form, the CDR3 reads TGTGCCAGCGGGCCGGGACGTTTCTCCTACGAGCAGTACTTC. This chain links TRBV7-9 with TRBJ2-7; D might be TRBD1 or TRBD2, each matching 5 bases. CDR1 and CDR2 (germline): SEHNR, FQNEAQ (reference sequence). CDR3 length: 14 residues. V was clipped by 8 bases and J by 0 bases, with 14 bases between them.

The chain uses TRBV9 and TRBJ2-2; maybe TRBD1 (6 bases). The V gene's germline CDR1 is SGDLS and CDR2 YYNGEE. The length of the CDR3 is 16 residues. V shed 4 bases and J shed 1 base, with 14 bases lying between them. As DNA, the CDR3 is TGTGCCAGCAGCTTAAACAGGGTAGAGAACACCGGGGAGCTGTTTTTT. It encodes CASSLNRVENTGELFF.

This clonotype turned up a few times. The chain employs TRBV7-2 and TRBJ2-1; D gene ambiguous. From germline, CDR1 is SGHTA and CDR2 FQGNSA. CDR3 length: 13 amino acids. The V end was cut by 1 base, the J end by 6 bases, with 7 bases between. This CDR3 is CASSLVASNEQFF. CDR3 DNA sequence: TGTGCCAGCAGCTTAGTAGCTTCCAATGAGCAGTTCTTC. Drawing the rest from reference TRBV7-2 and TRBJ2-1, the complete variable domain is GAGVSQSPSNKVTEKGKDVELRCDPISGHTALYWYRQSLGQGLEFLIYFQGNSAPDKSGLPSDRFSAERTGGSVSTLTIQRTQQEDSAVYLCASSLVASNEQFFGPGTRLTVL.

At least ten counts were recorded for this clonotype. The chain links TRBV20-1 to TRBJ2-7; TRBD2 agrees at 8 bases. The closer fit of TRBJ2-4 to the DNA end suggests the J call may be wrong. The length of the CDR3 is 14 residues. Germline values: CDR1 DFQATT, CDR2 SNEGSKA (reference sequence). In nucleotides, the CDR3 is TGCAGTGCTAGGGACCGGGAGGGCAAAAACATTCAGTACTTC. It is translated as CSARDREGKNIQYF.